This TCR beta chain was identified during a study of blood T cell repertoires in COVID-19 (dated by TCRdb to 2020 to 2021). About the full investigation: Collaborator samples came from the United States, Italy and Spain and covered acute and convalescent phases of COVID-19. Samples were obtained from the ongoing ImmuneRACE study (first 160 participants) and from 1,254 subjects provided by 6 global collaborators. Nearly every sample came with metadata listing a de-identified subject ID, COVID-19 status, age in years and sex. Where available, HLA class I and class II types were obtained from metadata supplied by the sample provider rather than from assay-based typing. The prospective study material was composed of cDNA or gDNA derived from T cells, B-cell-depleted T cells, or PBMCs. Deeply sampled blood TCRbeta repertoires from subjects exposed to, actively infected with, or recovered from COVID-19 were included in the dataset. A freely available public database, intended as a resource for researchers studying the immune response to SARS-CoV-2, is where the repertoires were released.

This clone has just a few counts. This receptor's antigen is unknown. No much larger clonotype is one base removed from it; base qualities were not supplied. One collaborating source in Seattle enrolled patients during active infection and followed them longitudinally through the course of disease. Each collaborating institution followed its own protocols to collect whole blood in K2EDTA tubes. For TCRbeta analysis, collaborators shipped samples as frozen whole blood, isolated PBMCs, or DNA extracted from either of those sample types. TCRbeta CDR3 regions were amplified from genomic DNA using the immunoSEQ Assay, a bias-controlled multiplex PCR. In the authors' own workflow: Within the assay, amplification of reference gene primers was used to estimate how many nucleated cells each sample contained. To quantify the absolute abundance of each unique TCRbeta CDR3 rearrangement, sequence reads were collapsed and filtered. For each sample, productive Simpson clonality was calculated as the square root of Simpson's diversity index across productive rearrangements. TCRdb carries this immuneACCESS record with in-frame sequences only. Its versions omit some clonotypes, under half of them owing to an unresolved V gene in the studies checked, with the rest unexplained. From that table come the V and J calls and clone size; the DNA was used to work out D and trimming. Across this sample there are around 180,000 clones, with 80% to 85% seen only once. About 12% of the sample is in the top ten clones.

Trimming takes 3 bases off V and 3 bases off J; junction bases not matched to a gene: 2. From a lookup of the germline V gene, CDR1 and CDR2 are SNHLY and FYNNEI. The CDR3 runs 14 residues from the cysteine to the phenylalanine. Only the CDR3 part of the read is kept: 42 bases, read in frame from the first base. Broad study findings and their caveats: How much clinical and demographic metadata was included differed by source and by participant, and the metadata was provided uncurated.

The rearrangement combines TRBV2 with TRBJ1-5, with 7 middle bases fitting TRBD1. The sample taken for sequencing was peripheral blood. The clonotype comes from a woman of 80 years or more with COVID-19, enrolled during active disease. This receptor carries the CDR3 CASSDRGYNQPQHF. DNA sequence: TGTGCCAGCAGTGACAGGGGGTACAATCAGCCCCAGCATTTT.